Included here is one TCR beta chain sequence, with context. The antigen remains undetermined. This entry comes from a study of blood T cells in healthy people across ages. General study results and limits: What prevented conclusive comparison of naive and antigen-experienced cells was that PBMCs were unsorted. Age showed a roughly linear inverse relationship with TCR beta diversity per million T cells.

Alongside a J-beta primer mix, a sample-barcoded 5' primer served in a second PCR lasting roughly 7 to 11 cycles. Via MiXCR, TCRdb re-called the 5' RACE reads, giving one row per CDR3 protein. Of over 500,000 distinct CDR3 sequences listed, roughly half are singletons. Germline CDR1 reads SGHDN; CDR2 reads FVKESK. The trim removed 0 bases at V and 0 bases at J, leaving 5 bases unmatched. The CDR3 spans 17 residues. The sample was blood. The origin of this receptor is a woman over 75 in good health. The rearrangement links TRBV14 to TRBJ2-3; 8 bases line up with TRBD2. The CDR3 reads CASSQDGGTSSTDTQYF. Written as DNA, the CDR3 is TGTGCCAGCAGCCAAGACGGAGGGACTAGTAGCACAGATACGCAGTATTTT.